What follows are 6 T cell receptor beta chains derived from one specimen sequenced in a study of response to subunit inactivated influenza vaccine. TCRdb recomputed calls from the RT-PCR reads with MiXCR, one row per CDR3 protein. The sample has approximately 490,000 distinct CDR3 sequences; less than 7.5% are singletons. This specimen consisted of PBMCs from blood, obtained 23 months after vaccination. These receptors were obtained from a man aged 50-75 years who received an inactivated influenza vaccine.

This clonotype has just a few counts. The chain is built from TRBV4-2 and TRBJ2-3; 10 bases line up with TRBD2. The CDR3 consists of 15 residues. Germline CDR1 and CDR2: LGHNA and YNFKEQ. V lost 0 bases to trimming and J lost 6 bases; unmatched junction nucleotides: 3. The CDR3 nucleotides are TGTGCCAGCAGCCAAGAGGCTAGCGGGAGTGATACGCAGTATTTT. Amino acid sequence: CASSQEASGSDTQYF.

The chain has TRBV12-3 or TRBV12-4 and TRBJ2-2, with TRBD2 matching 8 bases. The CDR3 has 16 residues. With V trimmed by 0 bases and J by 6 bases, 6 bases remained unmatched. Written as DNA, the CDR3 is TGTGCCAGCAGTTTAGCCGGGGGGGGCTTCGCCGGGGAGCTGTTTTTT. This codes for CASSLAGGGFAGELFF.

This clonotype was observed a handful of times. The chain links TRBV28 to TRBJ1-4; 9 bases are a match to TRBD1. The trim removed 2 bases at V and 6 bases at J, leaving 7 bases unmatched. There are 16 residues in the CDR3. Germline V gives CDR1 MDHEN, CDR2 SYDVKM. The chain's CDR3 is CASSLVRTGDDEKLFF. CDR3 DNA: TGTGCCAGCAGTTTAGTCCGGACAGGGGATGATGAAAAACTGTTTTTT. The complete variable domain, with remaining parts taken from reference TRBV28 and TRBJ1-4, reads DVKVTQSSRYLVKRTGEKVFLECVQDMDHENMFWYRQDPGLGLRLIYFSYDVKMKEKGDIPEGYSVSREKKERFSLILESASTNQTSMYLCASSLVRTGDDEKLFFGSGTQLSVL.

This clonotype was recorded at least ten times. The CDR3 DNA sequence: TGTGCCAGCAGCGGGGGGCCTGGTGAGGGTACGCAGTATTTT. The encoded protein is CASSGGPGEGTQYF. This rearrangement joins TRBV7-9 to TRBJ2-3; perhaps D is TRBD1 or TRBD2 (6 bases each). V was cut by 5 bases and J by 8 bases, with 17 bases left in between. Germline V CDR1 and CDR2: SEHNR, FQNEAQ (reference sequence). The CDR3 runs 14 residues. The complete variable domain, with remaining parts taken from reference TRBV7-9 and TRBJ2-3, reads DTGVSQNPRHKITKRGQNVTFRCDPISEHNRLYWYRQTLGQGPEFLTYFQNEAQLEKSRLLSDRFSAERPKGSFSTLEIQRTEQGDSAMYLCASSGGPGEGTQYFGPGTRLTVL.

CDR3 nucleotide sequence: TGTGCCAGCAGCTTGAAGGGACACCTCAACACAGATACGCAGTATTTT. Protein product: CASSLKGHLNTDTQYF. V usage is TRBV5-6 and J usage is TRBJ2-3; maybe TRBD1 (6 bases). The CDR3 runs to 16 residues. Germline CDR1 is SGHDT and CDR2 is YYEEEE. V was shortened by 1 base and J by 2 bases, with 14 bases between the two germline ends.

The chain has TRBV2 and TRBJ1-1; a possible D gene is TRBD1 (5 bases). Germline V gene data show CDR1 as SNHLY and CDR2 as FYNNEI. This CDR3 has 14 residues. Trimming shortened V by 6 bases and J by 5 bases, and 16 bases separated the two germline ends. CDR3 in DNA: TGTGCCAGCAGCCTAGAAAGGGGAAAGACTGAAGCTTTCTTT. Protein: CASSLERGKTEAFF.